This T cell receptor beta chain was sequenced for a study of vaccination and CD4 T cells after COVID-19. As for the study in general: Convalescent patients, a few in number, were sampled at day 14 and days 161 to 241 post-vaccination.

Noted time point: late sampling 161 to 241 days after vaccination in a few convalescent patients. Treatment specified: approximately 10-day PBMC culture with coronavirus spike peptide pools or control peptides (ViraFEST assay). With the Oncomine TCR Beta short-read assay, DNA from cultured CD4+ T cells was sequenced. It was from cultured CD4+ T cells that genomic DNA was extracted. TCRdb analysed the PCR reads with MiXCR anew, one entry per CDR3 protein. The data hold 15,000 to 20,000 distinct CDR3 sequences, with around half observed a single time. This clonotype came up a few times. The antigen remains undetermined. CDR1 and CDR2 from the germline V gene are ENHRY and SYGVKD. This CDR3 comprises 14 residues. Trimming cost V 3 bases and J 1 base, with 9 bases left between them.

The receptor comes from a human donor who had recovered from COVID-19. The source material was CD4+ T cells from blood, cultured in vitro, sampled about 7 months after SARS-CoV-2 vaccination. The chain recombines TRBV10-3 with TRBJ1-1, with no clear D. CDR3 loop: CAISDLGRNTEAFF. CDR3 DNA: TGTGCCATCAGTGATTTAGGCAGGAACACTGAAGCTTTCTTT.